This record concerns one T cell receptor (beta chain) sequence. No antigen is known for it. The source of the sample is a study of T cells after yellow fever vaccination. Across the whole study: Preparing low-cell-number fractions relied on SMART-Seq v4 Ultra Low Input.

Production of TCR cDNA was by 5'RACE template switching, which also added a universal primer site and UMIs. Each CDR3 protein is one row after TCRdb ran MiXCR on the 5' RACE reads. Of 300,000 or so distinct CDR3 sequences listed, around 3.9% were seen once; the top ten hold roughly 26%. The study's findings and limits: Peaking on day 5 versus 15, the secondary response was faster but weaker. A large majority of primary-vaccination clones showed up again after the booster (96% CD4, 75% to 90% CD8).

Germline V CDR1 and CDR2: LGHNA, YSLEER. The CDR3 runs 14 residues. V gave up 2 bases and J gave up 8 bases; unmatched junction bases: 5. Sample: PBMCs, taken 5 days after the yellow fever booster vaccination. The sequence was collected from a man in his late teens or twenties who received the YFV17D yellow fever vaccine. The chain has TRBV4-3 and TRBJ2-2, with 7 bases lining up with TRBD1. The DNA of the CDR3 is TGCGCCAGCAGCCAAAGGCAGGGGGAAGGGGAGCTGTTTTTT. Translated: CASSQRQGEGELFF.